This TCR beta chain derives from a study of molecular identifiers for immune sequencing clone quantification. TCRdb recomputed calls from the PCR reads with MiXCR, one row per CDR3 protein. The sample holds about half a million distinct CDR3 sequences, 20% to 25% seen once. Using a CD8+CD4-CCR7+CD45RA+ phenotype, naive CD8 T cells were sorted. Germline V gene data show CDR1 as SGHVS and CDR2 as FQNEAQ. The CDR3 has 17 residues. Trimming cost V 6 bases and J 3 bases; bases outside gene matches: 14. General study findings and limits: In CMV-specific effectors, clones above 20 copies held over 99% of molecules; naive, under 1%.

This clonotype showed up many times. What it binds is not known. This receptor was taken from a human donor in good health. Some libraries in this study had Jurkat cell RNA spiked in. The chain links TRBV7-8 to TRBJ1-1; 9 bases match TRBD1. Sequencing was carried out using naive CD8+ T cells from blood, with Jurkat cell RNA spiked in. The sample's subset: FACS-sorted CD8+CD4-CCR7+CD45RA+ naive T cells. CDR3: CASSLYNPDRGYTEAFF. Written as DNA, the CDR3 is TGTGCCAGCAGTCTCTACAATCCGGACAGGGGTTACACTGAAGCTTTCTTT.